What follows are 21 T cell receptor beta chains derived from one specimen sequenced in a study of shared clonotypes between healthy human individuals. Terminally differentiated effector memory CD45RA+ cells were left out of the naive CD8 fraction, which was CD45RO-negative and positively selected for CCR7. This table comes from immunoSEQ multiplex PCR, and its TCRdb copy is limited to in-frame clones, with some not included. This table has hundreds of thousands of clones, about 95% appearing once. Material for sequencing was naive CD8+ T cells sorted from blood. These receptors were collected from a woman aged 30 to 39 in good health.

In the case of this clone: Other DNA sequences of this sample code for an identical CDR3. This chain joins TRBV27 and TRBJ1-4, with D unresolved. The V end was cut by 3 bases, the J end by 2 bases, with 7 bases between. Germline CDR1 and CDR2: MNHEY and SMNVEV (reference sequence). The CDR3 is 14 residues long. The CDR3: CASSLVGTNEKLFF. CDR3 in DNA: TGTGCCAGCAGTTTGGTGGGTACTAATGAAAAACTGTTTTTT.

The gene calls are TRBV28 and TRBJ2-7; D possibly corresponds to TRBD1 (5 bases). The V end lost 7 bases, the J end lost 0 bases, and 16 bases lay between the germline ends. This CDR3 is 15 amino acids long. Per germline, CDR1 MDHEN and CDR2 SYDVKM. The CDR3 bases are TGTGCCAGCACATCCACAGGAGACCGCTCCTACGAGCAGTACTTC. This encodes CASTSTGDRSYEQYF.

The genes are TRBV28 and TRBJ1-2, with D perhaps TRBD1 (5 bases). V lost 1 base and J 4 bases, leaving 19 bases between the germline ends. This CDR3 spans 17 amino acids. Germline V CDR1 and CDR2: MDHEN, SYDVKM. In nucleotides, the CDR3 is TGTGCCAGCAGTTTATCCCAGGGTGTCGCACTTATCTATGGCTACACCTTC. Its translation is CASSLSQGVALIYGYTF.

The chain is built from TRBV15 and TRBJ1-2; TRBD1 might be the D (5 bases). Trimming cost V 5 bases and J 0 bases, with 16 bases left between them. In germline, CDR1 is LNHNV, CDR2 YYDKDF (reference sequence). This CDR3 has 16 amino acids. The chain's CDR3 is CATSGRGDGPNYGYTF. The CDR3 bases are TGTGCCACCAGCGGCCGAGGGGACGGACCTAACTATGGCTACACCTTC.

The chain couples TRBV25-1 to TRBJ2-3, with TRBD2 matching 7 bases. V gave up 3 bases and J gave up 4 bases; unmatched junction bases: 4. CDR1 and CDR2 from the germline V gene are MGHDK and SYGVNS. The CDR3 totals 14 residues. The CDR3 region has the DNA TGTGCCAGCAGTGACCCTGGACTAGCAGATACGCAGTATTTT. It is translated as CASSDPGLADTQYF.

Concerning this clone itself: The same CDR3 can be traced to other DNA sequences in this sample. CDR3 bases: TGCAGCGTCGAGGGACAGGGATCCTACAATGAGCAGTTCTTC. This gives the protein CSVEGQGSYNEQFF. The chain is built from TRBV29-1 and TRBJ2-1, with TRBD1 matching 9 bases. CDR1 is SQVTM, CDR2 ANQGSEA, per germline. The CDR3 has 14 residues. With V trimmed by 6 bases and J by 1 base, 4 bases remained unmatched.

The rearrangement links TRBV27 to TRBJ2-1; 15 nucleotides agree with TRBD2. The V segment lost 4 bases and the J segment 6 bases; nucleotides outside the gene matches: 4. Germline CDR1 and CDR2: MNHEY and SMNVEV (reference sequence). This CDR3 has 16 amino acids. CDR3 coding DNA: TGTGCCAGCAGTTCGGGACTAGCGGGAGGAAGCAATGAGCAGTTCTTC. Translation: CASSSGLAGGSNEQFF.

This clone was picked up a small number of times. The chain has TRBV10-2 and TRBJ2-7; D uncertain. Trimming removed 8 bases from V and 7 bases from J, with 15 bases in between. CDR3 size: 12 residues. Germline V gene sequence: CDR1 WSHSY, CDR2 SAAADI. The CDR3 bases are TGCGCCAGCCTGGCTCCATGGGGAGAGCAGTACTTC. Its protein product is CASLAPWGEQYF.

The chain joins TRBV21-1 to TRBJ2-2; the table gives TRBD2 as D, unverified against the DNA. TRBV21-1 is noted as a pseudogene. This CDR3 has 14 amino acids. Here the CDR3 reads CASSKGTRSGELFF. In nucleotides, the CDR3 is TGTGCCAGCAGCAAAGGTACGCGGTCCGGGGAGCTGTTTTTT.

The chain is built from TRBV27 and TRBJ2-1; 9 bases match TRBD1. The CDR3 consists of 15 residues. J was trimmed by 7 bases and V by 5 bases; bases with no gene match: 9. CDR1 and CDR2 from the germline V gene are MNHEY and SMNVEV (reference sequence). The CDR3 DNA reads TGTGCCAGCAGTGCCACAGGGGGCCCAAGGAATGAGCAGTTCTTC. Translated: CASSATGGPRNEQFF.

The chain combines TRBV2 with TRBJ2-7; D tentatively fits TRBD1 or TRBD2 (5 bases each). The germline V gene has CDR1 SNHLY and CDR2 FYNNEI. The V gene lost 9 bases and the J gene lost 0 bases, with 15 bases spanning the gap. This CDR3 region has 14 residues. The CDR3 reads CASSWDVSSYEQYF. CDR3 coding DNA: TGTGCCAGTAGTTGGGACGTGAGCTCCTACGAGCAGTACTTC.

This clone was observed a handful of times. The chain combines TRBV9 with TRBJ1-3; TRBD1 agrees at 7 bases. The trim removed 2 bases at V and 0 bases at J, leaving 11 bases unmatched. Germline V CDR1 and CDR2: SGDLS, YYNGEE. This CDR3 has 18 amino acids. CDR3 bases: TGTGCCAGCAGCGTGATCAGGGGACAGACGAACTCTGGAAACACCATATATTTT. Its translation is CASSVIRGQTNSGNTIYF.

V is TRBV27 and J is TRBJ1-2; D ambiguous. CDR1 is MNHEY and CDR2 is SMNVEV in the germline V gene (reference sequence). V was trimmed by 2 bases and J by 8 bases, leaving 12 bases between them. This CDR3 region has 13 residues. CDR3 sequence reads: CASSLGSLGGYTF. As DNA, the CDR3 is TGTGCCAGCAGTTTAGGGTCACTGGGGGGCTACACCTTC.

The chain couples TRBV7-9 to TRBJ2-3, with 12 bases lining up with TRBD2. Trimming cost V 5 bases and J 5 bases; bases outside gene matches: 8. Germline lookup yields CDR1 SEHNR and CDR2 FQNEAQ (reference sequence). The CDR3 has 16 residues. The CDR3 nucleotides are TGTGCCAGCAGCGAACGACTAGCGGGAGAGGTAGATACGCAGTATTTT. It translates to CASSERLAGEVDTQYF.

CDR3 region: CASATGQGTGELFF. The DNA for the CDR3 is TGTGCCAGCGCGACGGGACAGGGGACCGGGGAGCTGTTTTTT. The J gene is TRBJ2-2, the V gene TRBV27; 10 nucleotides align to TRBD1. V dropped 8 bases and J dropped 5; count of bases not matched to a gene: 5. Germline assignment: CDR1 MNHEY and CDR2 SMNVEV (reference sequence). The CDR3 totals 14 residues.

Of note for this clone: The junction shows a germline mismatch at one end, possibly a read error. Distinct nucleotide sequences in the sample also encode this CDR3. This chain joins TRBV29-1 and TRBJ1-1; D possibly corresponds to TRBD1 (6 bases). The CDR3 runs to 13 residues. Germline V gives CDR1 SQVTM, CDR2 ANQGSEA. The CDR3 protein is CSVAGGQNTEAFF. CDR3 nucleotides: TGCAGCGTTGCGGGCGGACAGAACACCGAAGCTTTCTTT. Full variable domain (outside the CDR3, taken from reference TRBV29-1 and TRBJ1-1): SAVISQKPSRDICQRGTSLTIQCQVDSQVTMMFWYRQQPGQSLTLIATANQGSEATYESGFVIDKFPISRPNLTFSTLTVSNMSPEDSSIYLCSVAGGQNTEAFFGQGTRLTVV.

The genes are TRBV11-2 and TRBJ2-5; no reliable D call. Per the germline V gene, CDR1 is SGHAT and CDR2 is FQNNGV. V dropped 5 bases and J dropped 4 bases, with 8 bases sitting between them. CDR3 length equals 12 residues. CDR3 sequence reads: CASSHPTETQYF. The CDR3 DNA follows: TGTGCCAGCAGCCACCCGACAGAGACCCAGTACTTC. The entire variable domain, with the rest obtained from reference TRBV11-2 and TRBJ2-5, is as follows: EAGVAQSPRYKIIEKRQSVAFWCNPISGHATLYWYQQILGQGPKLLIQFQNNGVVDDSQLPKDRFSAERLKGVDSTLKIQPAKLEDSAVYLCASSHPTETQYFGPGTRLLVL.

V is TRBV29-1 and J is TRBJ2-7; 12 nucleotides line up with TRBD2. V trimming: 3 bases; J trimming: 8 bases; junction bases outside the gene matches: 14. The CDR3 runs to 16 residues. The germline CDR1 and CDR2 sequences are SQVTM and ANQGSEA. Here the CDR3 DNA reads TGCAGCGTTGAGACTCTCTTTCTAGCGGGAGGGCCACAGCAGTACTTC. This translates into CSVETLFLAGGPQQYF.

The V and J genes are TRBV5-4 and TRBJ1-1; 9 bases align to TRBD1. Germline V gene sequence: CDR1 SGHNT, CDR2 YYREEE (reference sequence). The CDR3 length is 16 residues. The trim removed 4 bases at V and 2 bases at J, leaving 9 bases unmatched. In DNA, the CDR3 is TGTGCCAGCAGCAAAGCCGGGACAGGGACCAACACTGAAGCTTTCTTT. Amino acid sequence: CASSKAGTGTNTEAFF.

V usage is TRBV5-4 and J usage is TRBJ2-7; D is ambiguous. CDR3 length: 13 amino acids. Germline V lookup: CDR1 SGHNT, CDR2 YYREEE (reference sequence). Trimming removed 0 bases at V and 3 bases at J, with 7 bases between. DNA of the CDR3: TGTGCCAGCAGCTTGGCCGCAGGCTACGAGCAGTACTTC. Protein sequence: CASSLAAGYEQYF.

The J gene is TRBJ1-1, the V gene TRBV27, with 9 nucleotides matching TRBD1. CDR1 and CDR2 from the germline V gene are MNHEY and SMNVEV (reference sequence). The CDR3 contains 17 residues. V shed 2 bases and J 1 base; nucleotides not matched to a gene: 8. In nucleotides, the CDR3 is TGTGCCAGCAGTTTAAAGAGGACAGGGGTCCCGAACACTGAAGCTTTCTTT. It codes for CASSLKRTGVPNTEAFF.